This T cell receptor beta chain derives from a study of CD8+ T cells in alopecia areata. Study in general: Tofacitinib treatment spanned 6 to 18 months, with 6 months off drug afterward. Treated patients received severity scores based on the percentage of scalp area affected. Study conclusions and caveats: Uncertainty about whether baseline CD8+ expansion is linked to response remains, with one nonresponder.

After isolation, RNA underwent reverse transcription to generate cDNA as the sequencing template. Sequencing was performed with immunoSEQ multiplex PCR; in TCRdb, only in-frame clones are kept and a portion is missing. Of about 200,000 clones detected, more than 45% appear once; the ten largest clones hold roughly 5%. Remarks on this clone: Its cognate antigen is unknown.

Trimming pared 3 bases from V and 7 bases from J, leaving 14 bases between. CDR3 length equals 14 residues. Germline loops: CDR1 SGHNT, CDR2 YYREEE (reference sequence). As for treatment: oral pan-JAK inhibitor, 5-10 mg twice daily. Samples from alopecia areata patients were lesional scalp punch biopsies and peripheral blood. This TCR was sampled from a human donor with alopecia areata. The starting material was CD4+ T cells sorted from blood, obtained at week 24, from a patient treated with tofacitinib. The chain combines TRBV5-4 with TRBJ2-1, with D possibly matching TRBD2 (6 bases). CDR3: CASSSATSRNEQFF. The CDR3 DNA reads as TGTGCCAGCAGCTCGGCTACTAGCAGAAATGAGCAGTTCTTC.